The source of this TCR beta chain is a study of blood T cell repertoires in COVID-19. Study summary: Specimens from acute and convalescent COVID-19 originated in the United States, Italy and Spain. Nucleic acid was either cDNA or gDNA, and it came from T cells, B-cell-depleted T cells, or PBMCs.

Original processing methods: Estimation of nucleated cell counts was performed using reference gene primer amplification. Measured with immunoSEQ multiplex PCR; TCRdb has only the in-frame clones, and not every one. V, J and clone size derive from that table, while D and trimming were established from the DNA sequence. The sample records some 120,000 clones, approximately 81% being singletons. This sequence was found in a woman aged 45-65 years with acute or convalescent COVID-19. Sequencing was carried out using peripheral blood.

The CDR3 bases are TGCGCCAGCAGAGCCGGGACAGGGGGCCAAGCTTTCTTT. Protein sequence: CASRAGTGGQAFF. The chain uses TRBV10-1 and TRBJ1-1; the match to TRBD1 covers 12 bases. This CDR3 has 13 amino acids. The V segment lost 6 bases and the J segment 9 bases; nucleotides outside the gene matches: 5. Germline assignment: CDR1 WNHNN and CDR2 SYGVQD (reference sequence).